The following is a T cell receptor (beta chain) sequence with its context. Its matching antigen is unknown. The study reverse transcribed the entire isolated RNA, so it sequenced expressed TCRB transcripts. Clones were sequenced by immunoSEQ multiplex PCR, and TCRdb holds only the in-frame ones, with some missing. The table shows under 300,000 clones, with approximately 15% occurring only once. This sample was included in a study of beta chain features in type 1 diabetes. Study summary: The study found patients and healthy donors alike in age, gender and cell yields.

The CDR3 spans 17 residues. Germline loops: CDR1 MGHRA, CDR2 YSYEKL. Between the trimmed V and J ends, which lost 4 bases and 0 bases, there was a span of 16 bases. Study-level results: Type 1 diabetes patients had fewer VDJ junction insertions and more deletions. When Type 1 diabetes patients were examined, their TCRB CDR3s proved moderately but significantly shorter in all four CD4+ subsets. Still unanswered here is whether HLA type influences TCRB rearrangement. In cDNA sequencing, cells with high TCR expression could be over-represented.

The receptor was derived from a man aged 25 to 40 with type 1 diabetes. The rearrangement links TRBV4-1 to TRBJ2-1; tentative D call: TRBD1 (6 bases). Sequenced input: naive CD4+ T cells from blood. CDR3 bases: TGCGCCAGCAGCCCCAGGGGCCAGGAGAGCTCCTACAATGAGCAGTTCTTC. Translating gives CASSPRGQESSYNEQFF.